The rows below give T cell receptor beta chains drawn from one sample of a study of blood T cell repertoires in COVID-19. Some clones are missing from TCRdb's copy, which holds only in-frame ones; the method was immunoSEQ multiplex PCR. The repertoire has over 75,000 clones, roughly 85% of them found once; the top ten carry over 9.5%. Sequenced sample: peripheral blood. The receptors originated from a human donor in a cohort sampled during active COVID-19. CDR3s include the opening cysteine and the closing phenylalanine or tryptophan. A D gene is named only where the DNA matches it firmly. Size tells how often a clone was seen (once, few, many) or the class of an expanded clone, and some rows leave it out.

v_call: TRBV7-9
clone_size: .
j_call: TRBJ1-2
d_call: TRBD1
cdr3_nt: TGTGCCAGCAGCCCAGGACAGGGCTATGGCTACACCTTC
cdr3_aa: CASSPGQGYGYTF

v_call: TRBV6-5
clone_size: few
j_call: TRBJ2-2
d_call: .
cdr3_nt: TGTGCCAGCTGGAGGGTTGACACCGGGGAGCTGTTTTTT
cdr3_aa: CASWRVDTGELFF

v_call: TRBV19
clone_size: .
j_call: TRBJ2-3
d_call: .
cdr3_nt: TGTGCCAGTAGTACTAATGCTAGAGGCACAGATACGCAGTATTTT
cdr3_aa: CASSTNARGTDTQYF

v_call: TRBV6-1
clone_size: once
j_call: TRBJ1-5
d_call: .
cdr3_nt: TGTGCCAGCAGTGAATTCAGGGAACAGCCCCAGCATTTT
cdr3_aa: CASSEFREQPQHF

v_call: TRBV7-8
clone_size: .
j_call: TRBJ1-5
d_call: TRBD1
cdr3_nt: TGTGCCAGCAGCTTAGACAGGGGCGGTCAGCCCCAGCATTTT
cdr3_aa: CASSLDRGGQPQHF

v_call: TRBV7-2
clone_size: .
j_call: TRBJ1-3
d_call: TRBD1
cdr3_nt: TGTGCCAGCAGCCTAGAGACAGGGTGGGGCTCTGGAAACACCATATATTTT
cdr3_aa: CASSLETGWGSGNTIYF

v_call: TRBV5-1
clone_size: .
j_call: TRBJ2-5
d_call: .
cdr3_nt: TGCGCCAGCAGCTTGAGTAAAGGGGACCAAGAGACCCAGTACTTC
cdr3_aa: CASSLSKGDQETQYF

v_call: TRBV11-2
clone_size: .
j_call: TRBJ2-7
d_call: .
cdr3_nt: TGTGCCAGCAGCTTAGTCGGGAGTGACTACGAGCAGTACTTC
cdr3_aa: CASSLVGSDYEQYF

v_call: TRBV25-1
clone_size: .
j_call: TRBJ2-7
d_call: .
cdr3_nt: TGTGCCAGCAGTGAATGGGCCAGGGTTTACGAGCAGTACTTC
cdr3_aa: CASSEWARVYEQYF

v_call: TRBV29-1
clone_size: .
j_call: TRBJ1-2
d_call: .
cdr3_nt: TGCAGCGTCCATTTATCGGGGTATGGCTACACCTTC
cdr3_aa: CSVHLSGYGYTF

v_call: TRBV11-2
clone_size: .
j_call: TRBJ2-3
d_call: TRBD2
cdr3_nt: TGTGCCAGCAGCTTTTCGGCACTAGCGAAGATCAGCACAGATACGCAGTATTTT
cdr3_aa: CASSFSALAKISTDTQYF

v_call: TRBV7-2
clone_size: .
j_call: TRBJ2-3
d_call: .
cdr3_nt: TGTGCCAGCAGCGGCGGGGGCGCTGTAGATACGCAGTATTTT
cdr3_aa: CASSGGGAVDTQYF

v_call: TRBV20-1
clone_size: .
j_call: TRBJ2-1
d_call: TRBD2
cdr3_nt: TGCAGTGCTAGTTTAAGGCAAGGACTAGCGGGAACAGGTGAGCAGTTCTTC
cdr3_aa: CSASLRQGLAGTGEQFF

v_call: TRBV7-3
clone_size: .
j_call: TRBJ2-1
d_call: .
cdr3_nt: TGTGCCAGCAGCCCCCAGACAAGCTCCTACAATGAGCAGTTCTTC
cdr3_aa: CASSPQTSSYNEQFF

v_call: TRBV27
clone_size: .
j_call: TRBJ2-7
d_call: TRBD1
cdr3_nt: TGTGCCAGCAGCCATACGTGGACAGGGGCCTACGAGCAGTACTTC
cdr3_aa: CASSHTWTGAYEQYF

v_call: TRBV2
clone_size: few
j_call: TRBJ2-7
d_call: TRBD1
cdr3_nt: TGTGCCAGCAGCGTATCCGGGACAGGGTTCGACGAGCAGTACTTC
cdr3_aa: CASSVSGTGFDEQYF

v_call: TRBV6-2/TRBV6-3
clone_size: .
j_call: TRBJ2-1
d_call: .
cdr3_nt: TGTGCCAGCAGTCAGACTAGACTCAATGAGCAGTTCTTC
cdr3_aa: CASSQTRLNEQFF

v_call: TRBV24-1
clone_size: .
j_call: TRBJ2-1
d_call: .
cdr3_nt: TGTGCCACCAGTGACGCGAGGTCCTACAATGAGCAGTTCTTC
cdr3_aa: CATSDARSYNEQFF

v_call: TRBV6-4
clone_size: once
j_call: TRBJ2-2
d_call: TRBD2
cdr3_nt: TGTGCCAGCAGTGACATAGCGGGAGTTCCCGGGGAGCTGTTTTTT
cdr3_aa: CASSDIAGVPGELFF

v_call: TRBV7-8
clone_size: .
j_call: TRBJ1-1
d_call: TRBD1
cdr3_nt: TGTGCCAGCAGCTCAAGGACAGGGGGTTACACTGAAGCTTTCTTT
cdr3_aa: CASSSRTGGYTEAFF

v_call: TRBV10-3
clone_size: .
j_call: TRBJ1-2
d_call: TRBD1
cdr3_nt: TGTGCCACCCATGGATCGGACAGGGGTCCGGGTGGCTACACCTTC
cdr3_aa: CATHGSDRGPGGYTF

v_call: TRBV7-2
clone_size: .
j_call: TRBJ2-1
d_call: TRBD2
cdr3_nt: TGTGCCAGCAGCTTAGCTCCTGCGATTAGCGGGGCCCACAATGAGCAGTTCTTC
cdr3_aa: CASSLAPAISGAHNEQFF

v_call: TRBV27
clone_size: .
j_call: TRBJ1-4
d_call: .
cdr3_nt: TGTGCCAGCAGTTCAGCGAGGGTCGGGGAACTGTTTTTT
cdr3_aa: CASSSARVGELFF

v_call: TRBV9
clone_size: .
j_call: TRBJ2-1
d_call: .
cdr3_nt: TGTGCCAGCAGCGTCGGGGGGCCTTTTTACAATGAGCAGTTCTTC
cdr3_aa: CASSVGGPFYNEQFF

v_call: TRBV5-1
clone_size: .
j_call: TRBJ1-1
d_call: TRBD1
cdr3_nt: TGCGCCAGCAGTTCAACAGGGGGAGGGAACACTGAAGCTTTCTTT
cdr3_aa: CASSSTGGGNTEAFF

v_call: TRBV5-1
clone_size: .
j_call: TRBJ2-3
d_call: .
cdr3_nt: TGCGCCAGCAGTAGACCCCTCGGCGATAGACTCACAGATACGCAGTATTTT
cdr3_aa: CASSRPLGDRLTDTQYF

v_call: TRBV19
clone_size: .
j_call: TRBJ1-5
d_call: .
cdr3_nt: TGTGCCAGTGGGGGGTTCGATCAGCCCCAGCATTTT
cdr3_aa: CASGGFDQPQHF

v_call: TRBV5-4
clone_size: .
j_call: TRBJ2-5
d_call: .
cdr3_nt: TGTGCCAGCAGCTTGTCGGCAGGGTCCCAAGAGACCCAGTACTTC
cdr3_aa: CASSLSAGSQETQYF

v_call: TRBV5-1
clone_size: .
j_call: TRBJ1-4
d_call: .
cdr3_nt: TGCGCCAGCAGCTTGTCCCCGCCCAGCGGGACAACTAATGAAAAACTGTTTTTT
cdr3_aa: CASSLSPPSGTTNEKLFF

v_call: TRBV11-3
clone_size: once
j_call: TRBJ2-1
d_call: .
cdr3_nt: TGTGCCAGCAGCCCTCCTGCGGGCCCCCAGTTCTTC
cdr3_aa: CASSPPAGPQFF

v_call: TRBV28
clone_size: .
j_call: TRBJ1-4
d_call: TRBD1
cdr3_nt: TGTGCCAGCAGTTCGCCGGGACAGGGTACTAATGAAAAACTGTTTTTT
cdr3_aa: CASSSPGQGTNEKLFF

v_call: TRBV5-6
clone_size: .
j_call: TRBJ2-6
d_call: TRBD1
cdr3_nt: TGTGCCAGCAGGGATCTCGGACAGGCCAGCTCTGGGGCCAACGTCCTGACTTTC
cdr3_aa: CASRDLGQASSGANVLTF

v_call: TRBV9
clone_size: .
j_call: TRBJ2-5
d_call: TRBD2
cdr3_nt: TGTGCCAGCAGCCGGCGGGGGTACCAAGAGACCCAGTACTTC
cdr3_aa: CASSRRGYQETQYF

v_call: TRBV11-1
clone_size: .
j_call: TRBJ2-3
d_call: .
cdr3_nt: TGTGCCAGCACCACCGGGGTGGATACGCAGTATTTT
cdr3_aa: CASTTGVDTQYF

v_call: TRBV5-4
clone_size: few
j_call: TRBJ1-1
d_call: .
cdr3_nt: TGTGCCAGCAGCCCTACCCCAGACAGCATGAACACTGAAGCTTTCTTT
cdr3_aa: CASSPTPDSMNTEAFF

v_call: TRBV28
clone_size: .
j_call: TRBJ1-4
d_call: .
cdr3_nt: TGTGCCAGCAACAGGGCTAATGAAAAACTGTTTTTT
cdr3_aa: CASNRANEKLFF

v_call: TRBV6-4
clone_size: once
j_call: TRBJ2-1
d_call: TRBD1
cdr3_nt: TGTGCCAGCAGCCCCGGGACAGGGAATTACAATGAGCAGTTCTTC
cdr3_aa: CASSPGTGNYNEQFF

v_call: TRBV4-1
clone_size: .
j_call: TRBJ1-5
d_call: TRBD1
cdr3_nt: TGCGCCAGCAGCCATGTCGTGAGGGGGCCGTCTCGCAATCAGCCCCAGCATTTT
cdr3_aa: CASSHVVRGPSRNQPQHF

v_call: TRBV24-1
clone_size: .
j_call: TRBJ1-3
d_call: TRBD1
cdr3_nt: TGTGCCACCAGTGACCAGACAGGGCTGTTCTCTGGAAACACCATATATTTT
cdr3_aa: CATSDQTGLFSGNTIYF

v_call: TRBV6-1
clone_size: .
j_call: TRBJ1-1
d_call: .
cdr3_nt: TGTGCCAGCAGTGATAATGAGGCCATGAACACTGAAGCTTTCTTT
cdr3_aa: CASSDNEAMNTEAFF

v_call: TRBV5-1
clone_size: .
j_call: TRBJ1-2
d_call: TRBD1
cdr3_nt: TGCGCCAGCAGCAGCGGACAGGGCAACTATGGCTACACCTTC
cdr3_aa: CASSSGQGNYGYTF

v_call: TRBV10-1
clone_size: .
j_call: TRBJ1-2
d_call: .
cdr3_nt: TGCGCCAGCAGTGTTAAGGACAGCCGATTTAACTATGGCTACACCTTC
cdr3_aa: CASSVKDSRFNYGYTF

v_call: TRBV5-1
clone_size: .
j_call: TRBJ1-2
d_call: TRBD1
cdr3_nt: TGCGCCAGCAGCTTGATATCCGGGACAGGGGGCCTCAGCTACACCTTC
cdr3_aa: CASSLISGTGGLSYTF

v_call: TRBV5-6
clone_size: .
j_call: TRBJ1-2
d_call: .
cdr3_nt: TGTGCCAGCAACGGGGGGACAAAAGTCTATGGCTACACCTTC
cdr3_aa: CASNGGTKVYGYTF

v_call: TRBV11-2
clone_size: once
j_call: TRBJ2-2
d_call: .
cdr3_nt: TGTGCCAGCAGCTTAACCCAGGGTTTGATGACCGGGGAGCTGTTTTTT
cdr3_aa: CASSLTQGLMTGELFF

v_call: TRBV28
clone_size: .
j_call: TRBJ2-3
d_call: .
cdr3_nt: TGTGCCAGCAGTTTAACTAGGGGACACCATTTT
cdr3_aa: CASSLTRGHHF

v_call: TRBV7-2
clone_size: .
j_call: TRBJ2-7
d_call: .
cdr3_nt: TGTGCCAGCAGCTTAGTAGTAGGGGGGGCCTACGAGCAGTACTTC
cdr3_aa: CASSLVVGGAYEQYF

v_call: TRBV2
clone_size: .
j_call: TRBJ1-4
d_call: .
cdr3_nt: TGTGCCAGCAGTGCGTTGTTGGGCAGCCTTAATGAAAAACTGTTTTTT
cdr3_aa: CASSALLGSLNEKLFF

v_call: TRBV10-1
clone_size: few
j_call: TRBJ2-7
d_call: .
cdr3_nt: TGCGCCAAATACAGACAGGGAGCTAGCGTGGTCACTTACGAGCAGTACTTC
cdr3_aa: CAKYRQGASVVTYEQYF

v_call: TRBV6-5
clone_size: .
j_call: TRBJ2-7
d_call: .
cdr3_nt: TGTGCCAGCAGTTTCGGAACTAGTCAGAACTACGAGCAGTACTTC
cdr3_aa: CASSFGTSQNYEQYF

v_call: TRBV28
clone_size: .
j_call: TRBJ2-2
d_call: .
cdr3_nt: TGTGCCAGCAGACCCCTGAGTGTCGGTCGTGGCACCGGGGAGCTGTTTTTT
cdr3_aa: CASRPLSVGRGTGELFF

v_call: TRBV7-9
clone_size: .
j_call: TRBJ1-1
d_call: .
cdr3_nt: TGTGCCAGCAGCTGGGGCGGTTTAGGGGCGAGGAACACTGAAGCTTTCTTT
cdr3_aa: CASSWGGLGARNTEAFF

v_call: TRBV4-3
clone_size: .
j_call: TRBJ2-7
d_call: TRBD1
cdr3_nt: TGCGCCAGCAGCCAGCAGGACAGGGACTACGAGCAGTACTTC
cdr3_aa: CASSQQDRDYEQYF